This T cell receptor (beta chain) comes out of a study of identical twins. This clonotype was picked up a small number of times. Its specificity is not known. Germline V lookup: CDR1 SNHLY, CDR2 FYNNEI. The CDR3 has 15 amino acids. V dropped 6 bases and J dropped 7 bases, with 19 bases sitting between them. Whole-study findings and limits: Among out-of-frame alpha sequences shared by twins, low generation probability occurred in excess.

cDNA molecules carried unique molecular identifiers, and template switching added a universal primer site. TCRdb processed the 5' RACE reads anew with MiXCR; each CDR3 protein has one entry. The sample carries 450,000 to 650,000 distinct CDR3 sequences, 9% to 10% recorded once. The same specimen was also included in a second study, on yellow fever vaccine responses in identical twins. That paper adds: Twins' vaccine T cell response reportedly gave the appearance of partial convergence and partial personalization.

The receptor's source is a young woman in good health. Sequenced: PBMCs. The gene calls are TRBV2 and TRBJ2-1, with a possible D match to TRBD1 (5 bases). The CDR3 sequence: CASSEFVRATNEQFF. CDR3 DNA sequence: TGTGCCAGCAGCGAATTCGTCAGGGCTACAAATGAGCAGTTCTTC.